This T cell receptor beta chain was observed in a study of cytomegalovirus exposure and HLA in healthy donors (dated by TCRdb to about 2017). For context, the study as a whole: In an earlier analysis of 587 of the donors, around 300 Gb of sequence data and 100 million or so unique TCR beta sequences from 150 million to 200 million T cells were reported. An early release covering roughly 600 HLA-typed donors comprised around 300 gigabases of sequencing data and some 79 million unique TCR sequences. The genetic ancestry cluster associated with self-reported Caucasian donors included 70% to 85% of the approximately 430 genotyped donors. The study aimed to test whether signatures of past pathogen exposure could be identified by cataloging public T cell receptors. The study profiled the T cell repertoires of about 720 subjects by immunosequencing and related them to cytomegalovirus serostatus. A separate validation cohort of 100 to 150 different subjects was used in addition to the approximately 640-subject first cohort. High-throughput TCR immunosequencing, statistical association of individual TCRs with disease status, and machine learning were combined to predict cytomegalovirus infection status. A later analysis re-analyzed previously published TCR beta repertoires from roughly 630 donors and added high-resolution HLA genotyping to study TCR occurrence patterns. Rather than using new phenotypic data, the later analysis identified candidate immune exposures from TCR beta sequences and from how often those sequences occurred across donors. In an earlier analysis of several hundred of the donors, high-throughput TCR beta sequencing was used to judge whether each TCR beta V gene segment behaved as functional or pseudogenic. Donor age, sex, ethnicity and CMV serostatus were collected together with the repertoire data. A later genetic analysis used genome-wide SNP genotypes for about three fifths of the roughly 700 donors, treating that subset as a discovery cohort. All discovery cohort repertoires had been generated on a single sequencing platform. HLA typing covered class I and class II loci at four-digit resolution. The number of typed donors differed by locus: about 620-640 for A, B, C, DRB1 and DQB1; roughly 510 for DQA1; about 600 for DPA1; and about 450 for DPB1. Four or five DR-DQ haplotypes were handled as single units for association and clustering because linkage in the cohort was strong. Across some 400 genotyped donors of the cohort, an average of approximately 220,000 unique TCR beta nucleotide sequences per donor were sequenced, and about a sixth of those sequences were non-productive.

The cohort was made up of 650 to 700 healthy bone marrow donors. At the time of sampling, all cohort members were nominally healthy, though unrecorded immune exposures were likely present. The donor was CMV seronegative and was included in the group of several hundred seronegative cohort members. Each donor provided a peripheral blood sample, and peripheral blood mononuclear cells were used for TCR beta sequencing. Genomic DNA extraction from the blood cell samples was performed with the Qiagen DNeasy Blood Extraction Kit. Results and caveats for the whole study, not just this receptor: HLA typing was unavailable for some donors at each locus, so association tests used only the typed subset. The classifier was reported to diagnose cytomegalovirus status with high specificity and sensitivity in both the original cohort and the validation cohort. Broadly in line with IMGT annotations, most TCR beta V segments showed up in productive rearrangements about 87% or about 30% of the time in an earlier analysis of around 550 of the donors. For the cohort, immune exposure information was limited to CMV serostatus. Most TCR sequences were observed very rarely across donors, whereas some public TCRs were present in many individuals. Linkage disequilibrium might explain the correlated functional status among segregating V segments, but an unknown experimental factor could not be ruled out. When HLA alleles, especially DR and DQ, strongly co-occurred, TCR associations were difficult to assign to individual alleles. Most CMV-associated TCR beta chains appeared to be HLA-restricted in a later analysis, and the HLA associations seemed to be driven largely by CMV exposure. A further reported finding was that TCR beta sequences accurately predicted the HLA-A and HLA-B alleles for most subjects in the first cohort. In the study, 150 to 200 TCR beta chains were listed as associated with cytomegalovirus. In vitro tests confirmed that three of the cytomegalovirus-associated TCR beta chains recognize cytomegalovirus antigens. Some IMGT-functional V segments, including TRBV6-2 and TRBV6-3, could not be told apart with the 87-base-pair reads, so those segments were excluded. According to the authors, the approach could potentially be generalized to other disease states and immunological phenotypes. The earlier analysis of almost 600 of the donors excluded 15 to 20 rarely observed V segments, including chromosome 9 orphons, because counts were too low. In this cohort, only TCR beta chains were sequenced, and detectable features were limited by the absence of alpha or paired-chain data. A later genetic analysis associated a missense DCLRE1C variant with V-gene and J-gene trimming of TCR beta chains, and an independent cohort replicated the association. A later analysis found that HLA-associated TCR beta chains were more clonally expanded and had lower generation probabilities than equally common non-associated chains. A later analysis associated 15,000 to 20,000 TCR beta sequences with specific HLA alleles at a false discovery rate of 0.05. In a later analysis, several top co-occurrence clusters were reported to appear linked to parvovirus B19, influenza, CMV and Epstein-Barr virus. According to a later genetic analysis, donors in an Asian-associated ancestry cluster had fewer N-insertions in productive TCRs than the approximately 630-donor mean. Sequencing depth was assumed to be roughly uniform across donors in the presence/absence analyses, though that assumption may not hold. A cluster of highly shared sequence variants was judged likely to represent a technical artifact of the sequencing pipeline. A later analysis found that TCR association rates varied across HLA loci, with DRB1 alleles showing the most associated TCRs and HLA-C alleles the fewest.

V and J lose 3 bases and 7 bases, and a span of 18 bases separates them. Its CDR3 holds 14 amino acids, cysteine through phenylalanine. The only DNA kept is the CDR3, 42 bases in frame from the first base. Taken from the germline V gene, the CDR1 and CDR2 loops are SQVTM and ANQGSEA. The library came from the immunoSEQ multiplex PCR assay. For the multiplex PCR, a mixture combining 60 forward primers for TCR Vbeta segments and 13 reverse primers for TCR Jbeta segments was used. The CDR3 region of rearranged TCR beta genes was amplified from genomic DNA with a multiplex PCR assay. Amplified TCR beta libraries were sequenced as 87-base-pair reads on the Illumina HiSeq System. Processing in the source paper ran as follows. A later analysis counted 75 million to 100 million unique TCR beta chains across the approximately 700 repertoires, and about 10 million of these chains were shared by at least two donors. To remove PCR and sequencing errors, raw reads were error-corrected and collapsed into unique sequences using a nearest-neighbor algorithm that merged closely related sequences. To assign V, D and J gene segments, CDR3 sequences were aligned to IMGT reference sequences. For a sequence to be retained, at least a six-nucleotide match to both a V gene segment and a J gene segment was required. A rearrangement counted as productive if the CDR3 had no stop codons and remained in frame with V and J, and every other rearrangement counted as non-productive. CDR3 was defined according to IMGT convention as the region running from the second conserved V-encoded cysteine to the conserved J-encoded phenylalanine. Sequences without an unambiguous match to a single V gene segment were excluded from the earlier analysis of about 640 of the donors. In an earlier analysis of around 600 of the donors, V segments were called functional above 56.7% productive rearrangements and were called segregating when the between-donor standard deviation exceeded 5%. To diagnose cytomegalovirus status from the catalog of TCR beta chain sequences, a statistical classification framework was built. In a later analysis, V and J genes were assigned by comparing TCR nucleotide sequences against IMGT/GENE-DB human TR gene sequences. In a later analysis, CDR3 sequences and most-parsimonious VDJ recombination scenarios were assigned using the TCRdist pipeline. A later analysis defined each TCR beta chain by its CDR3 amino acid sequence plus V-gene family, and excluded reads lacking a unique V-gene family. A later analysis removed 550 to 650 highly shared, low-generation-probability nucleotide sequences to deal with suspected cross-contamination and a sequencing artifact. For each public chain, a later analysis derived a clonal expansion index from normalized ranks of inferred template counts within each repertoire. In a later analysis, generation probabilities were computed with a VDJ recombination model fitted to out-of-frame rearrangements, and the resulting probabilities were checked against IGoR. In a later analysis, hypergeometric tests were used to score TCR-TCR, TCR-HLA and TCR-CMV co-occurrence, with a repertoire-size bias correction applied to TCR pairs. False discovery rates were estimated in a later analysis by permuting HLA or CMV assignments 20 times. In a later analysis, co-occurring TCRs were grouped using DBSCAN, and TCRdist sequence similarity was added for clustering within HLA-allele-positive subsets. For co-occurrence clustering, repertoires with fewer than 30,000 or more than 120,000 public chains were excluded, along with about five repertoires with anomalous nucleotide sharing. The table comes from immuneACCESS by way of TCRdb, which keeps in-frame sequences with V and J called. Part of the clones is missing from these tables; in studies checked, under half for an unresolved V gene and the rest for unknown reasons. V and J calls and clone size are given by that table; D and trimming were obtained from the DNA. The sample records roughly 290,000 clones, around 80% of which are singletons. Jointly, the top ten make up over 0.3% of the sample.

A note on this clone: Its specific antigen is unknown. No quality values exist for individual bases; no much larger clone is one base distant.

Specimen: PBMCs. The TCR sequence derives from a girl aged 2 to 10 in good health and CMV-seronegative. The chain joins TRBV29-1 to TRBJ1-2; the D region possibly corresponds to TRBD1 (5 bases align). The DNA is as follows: TGCAGCGTTGATAGGACCGGGACTCCAGGTGGCTACACCTTC. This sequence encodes CSVDRTGTPGGYTF. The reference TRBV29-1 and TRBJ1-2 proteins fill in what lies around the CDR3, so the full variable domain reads SAVISQKPSRDICQRGTSLTIQCQVDSQVTMMFWYRQQPGQSLTLIATANQGSEATYESGFVIDKFPISRPNLTFSTLTVSNMSPEDSSIYLCSVDRTGTPGGYTFGSGTRLTVV.